This TCR beta chain was recovered during a study of type 1 and type 2 diabetes patients. Study in general: The whole study generated around 20,000,000 paired-end reads.

The PCR template was genomic DNA. Amplification of the beta chain CDR3 used 30 forward and 13 reverse multiplex primers. In TCRdb, the multiplex PCR reads were re-called with MiXCR into one record per CDR3 protein. Among 250,000 or so distinct CDR3 sequences, roughly 50% were seen once, and the ten largest hold roughly an eighth. The V gene's germline CDR1 is MNHEY and CDR2 SVGEGT. Trimming removed 0 bases at V and 15 bases at J, with 12 bases between. The CDR3 spans 12 residues. Specimen: peripheral blood mononuclear cells (PBMCs). The J gene is TRBJ1-5, the V gene TRBV6-2 or TRBV6-3; D remains unclear. The TCR sequence derives from a man younger than 35 with type 2 diabetes. The CDR3 region is CASSYSAYGRHF. CDR3 nucleotide sequence: TGTGCCAGCAGTTACTCTGCATACGGCAGGCATTTT.